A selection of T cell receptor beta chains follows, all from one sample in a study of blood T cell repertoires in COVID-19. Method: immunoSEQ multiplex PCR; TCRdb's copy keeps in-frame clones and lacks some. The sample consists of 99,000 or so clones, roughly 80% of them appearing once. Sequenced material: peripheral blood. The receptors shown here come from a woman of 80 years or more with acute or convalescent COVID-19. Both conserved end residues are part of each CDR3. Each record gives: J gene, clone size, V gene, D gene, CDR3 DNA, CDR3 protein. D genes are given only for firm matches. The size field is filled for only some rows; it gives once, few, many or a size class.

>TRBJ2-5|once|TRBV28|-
TGTGCCAGCAGTTTCAAGGGAGCGTTCCAAGAGACCCAGTACTTC
CASSFKGAFQETQYF
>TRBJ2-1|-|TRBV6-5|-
TGTGCCAGCAGTACCCCGACGGGGAGGAGTAATGAGCAGTTCTTC
CASSTPTGRSNEQFF
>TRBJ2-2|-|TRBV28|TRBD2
TGTGCCAGCAGTTCAACAGCGGGAGGACTCACCGGGGAGCTGTTTTTT
CASSSTAGGLTGELFF
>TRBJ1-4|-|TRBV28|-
TGTGCCAGCAGTTTATGGCAGGATAATGAAAAACTGTTTTTT
CASSLWQDNEKLFF
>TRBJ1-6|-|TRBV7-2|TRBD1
TGTGCCAGCAGCTCCTCGACAGGGAGAAGTTCACCCCTCCACTTT
CASSSSTGRSSPLHF
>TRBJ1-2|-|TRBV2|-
TGTGCCAGCAAAATAGGGGGACGGAGCGTCTCCTATGGCTACACCTTC
CASKIGGRSVSYGYTF
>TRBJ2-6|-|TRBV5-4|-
TGTGCCAGCAGCTGGGGAGTCAGAGGGGCCAACGTCCTGACTTTC
CASSWGVRGANVLTF
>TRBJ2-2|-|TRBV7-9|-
TGTGCCAGCAGCTTCATTGGGGCAGGGGAGCTGTTTTTT
CASSFIGAGELFF
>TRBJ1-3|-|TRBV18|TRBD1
TGTGCCAGCTCACGGACAGGGGCTGGAAACACCATATATTTT
CASSRTGAGNTIYF
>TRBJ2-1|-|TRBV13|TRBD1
TGTGCCAGCAGACAGGGGTTCAATGAGCAGTTCTTC
CASRQGFNEQFF
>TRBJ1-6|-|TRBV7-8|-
TGTGCCAGCAGCCGACCGACAGTGAACGATAATTCACCCCTCCACTTT
CASSRPTVNDNSPLHF
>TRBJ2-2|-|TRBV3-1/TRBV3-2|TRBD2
TGTGCCAGCAGCCTCTCGCGGACTAGCGGGAATGGGGAGCTGTTTTTT
CASSLSRTSGNGELFF
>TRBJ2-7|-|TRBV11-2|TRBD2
TGTGCCAGCAGCCGCGCGGGGACTAGCGGGAGCCACGAGCAGTACTTC
CASSRAGTSGSHEQYF
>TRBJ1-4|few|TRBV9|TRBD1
TGTGCCAGCAGCGTAGGGACAGGGATGGGGACTAATGAAAAACTGTTTTTT
CASSVGTGMGTNEKLFF
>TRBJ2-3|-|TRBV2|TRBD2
TGTGCCAGCAGTGAAGCGGAGCTAGCGGGAGGGAGCACAGATACGCAGTATTTT
CASSEAELAGGSTDTQYF
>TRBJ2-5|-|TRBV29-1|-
TGCAGCGTTGACCCGGGACGGGAGGAGACCCAGTACTTC
CSVDPGREETQYF
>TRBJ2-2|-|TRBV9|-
TGTGCCAGCAGCGCGGCGAGCGCAAACACCGGGGAGCTGTTTTTT
CASSAASANTGELFF
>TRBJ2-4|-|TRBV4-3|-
TGCGCCAGCAGCCAAGATCGGGTAAACATTCAGTACTTC
CASSQDRVNIQYF
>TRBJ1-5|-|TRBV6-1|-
TGTGCCAGCAGTGAAGGGGGCCGGCAGCCCCAGCATTTT
CASSEGGRQPQHF
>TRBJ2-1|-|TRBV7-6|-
TGTGCCAGCAGCTTAGCCCGAGGAGCCTACAATGAGCAGTTCTTC
CASSLARGAYNEQFF
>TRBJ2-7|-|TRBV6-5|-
TGTGCCAGCATGGTGGGGGCCTCCTACGAGCAGTACTTC
CASMVGASYEQYF
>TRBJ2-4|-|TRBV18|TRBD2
TGTGCCAGCTCACCACCGGGACTAGCGGTCCTAGGCAAAAACATTCAGTACTTC
CASSPPGLAVLGKNIQYF
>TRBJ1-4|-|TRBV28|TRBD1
TGTGCCAGCAGTTCTACAGGGGACGAAAAACTGTTTTTT
CASSSTGDEKLFF
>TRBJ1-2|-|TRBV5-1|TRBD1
TGCGCCAGCAGCTTGGAACCCCAGGGGGTTTCCACCTTC
CASSLEPQGVSTF
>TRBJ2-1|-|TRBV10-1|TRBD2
TGCGCCAGCAGAAGGGCGGGAGGGGATAGGGAGCAGTTCTTC
CASRRAGGDREQFF
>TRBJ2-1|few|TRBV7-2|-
TGTGCCAGCAGCGACTACGTGCGGAACTACAATGAGCAGTTCTTC
CASSDYVRNYNEQFF
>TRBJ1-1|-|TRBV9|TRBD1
TGTGCCAGCAGCCCCTTAGACAGGGGTGAAGCTTTCTTT
CASSPLDRGEAFF
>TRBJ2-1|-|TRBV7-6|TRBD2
TGTGCCAGCAGACGTACTAGCGGGAGTAGCTCCTACAATGAGCAGTTCTTC
CASRRTSGSSSYNEQFF
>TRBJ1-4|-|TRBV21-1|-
TGTGCCAGCAGCAAAGCTCTCGGGGGAACTAATGAAAAACTGTTTTTT
CASSKALGGTNEKLFF
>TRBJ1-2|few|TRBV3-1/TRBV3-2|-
TGTGCCAGCAGCCAAGATTTGGCAGGGGTCGGCTACACCTTC
CASSQDLAGVGYTF
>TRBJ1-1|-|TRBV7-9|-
TGTGCCAGCAGGCCGACAGGGAACACTGAAGCTTTCTTT
CASRPTGNTEAFF
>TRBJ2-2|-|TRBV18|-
TGTGCCAGCTCACCAGCGGCGCAGCCTACCGGGGAGCTGTTTTTT
CASSPAAQPTGELFF
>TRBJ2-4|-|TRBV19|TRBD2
TGTGCCAGTAGGAGCGGGAGTGTAGCCAAAAACATTCAGTACTTC
CASRSGSVAKNIQYF
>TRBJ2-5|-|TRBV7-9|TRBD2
TGTGCCAGCAGCTTGACTAGCGGGCAAGAGACCCAGTACTTC
CASSLTSGQETQYF
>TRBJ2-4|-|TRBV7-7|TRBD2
TGTGCCAGCAGCCCTGGACTAGCGGGAGGATGGAGGGCCAAAAACATTCAGTACTTC
CASSPGLAGGWRAKNIQYF
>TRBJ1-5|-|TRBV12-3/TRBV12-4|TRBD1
TGTGCCAGCAGCCTGACAGGGTTCCAGCCCCAGCATTTT
CASSLTGFQPQHF
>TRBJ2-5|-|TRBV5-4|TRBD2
TGTGCCAGCAGCTTGCCCCTAGCGGGAGAGACCCAGTACTTC
CASSLPLAGETQYF
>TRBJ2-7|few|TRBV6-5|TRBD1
TGTGCCAGCAACCCTCGATCGGACAGGGGCTACGAGCAGTACTTC
CASNPRSDRGYEQYF
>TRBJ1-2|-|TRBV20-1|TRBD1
TGCAGTGCTGACAGGGAGGATGGCTACACCTTC
CSADREDGYTF
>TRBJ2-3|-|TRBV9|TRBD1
TGTGCCAGCAGCTCAGGGGGATCTAGCACAGATACGCAGTATTTT
CASSSGGSSTDTQYF
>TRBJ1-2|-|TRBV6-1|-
TGTGCCAGCAGTGACAGAACAGGGACCCGAGTAGGAGGCTACACCTTC
CASSDRTGTRVGGYTF
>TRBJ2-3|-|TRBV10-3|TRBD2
TGTGCCATCAGCCCTGGCGGGAGGGGGAGCACAGATACGCAGTATTTT
CAISPGGRGSTDTQYF
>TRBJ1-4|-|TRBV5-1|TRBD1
TGCGCCAGCAGCTTCTTCGGGACAGACGAAAAACTGTTTTTT
CASSFFGTDEKLFF
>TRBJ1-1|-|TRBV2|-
TGTGCCAGCACCCCAATCAGGGGTTCTGAAGCTTTCTTT
CASTPIRGSEAFF
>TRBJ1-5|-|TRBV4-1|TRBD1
TGCGCCAGCAGCCAAGATGCAGGGGGCCTTCAGCCCCAGCATTTT
CASSQDAGGLQPQHF
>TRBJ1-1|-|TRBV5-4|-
TGTGCCAGCAGCTTGGAATTTGGGCCCTCATCGAACACTGAAGCTTTCTTT
CASSLEFGPSSNTEAFF
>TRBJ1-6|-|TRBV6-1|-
TGTGCCAGCAGAGAAGAAAGCGGGGGTAGGTCACCCCTCCACTTT
CASREESGGRSPLHF
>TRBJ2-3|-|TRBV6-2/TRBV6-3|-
TGTGCCAGCAACCCAATAGCATGGGGAAGTGGGGCCACAGATACGCAGTATTTT
CASNPIAWGSGATDTQYF
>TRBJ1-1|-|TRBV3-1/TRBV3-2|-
TGTGCCAGCAGCCAAGCCGGGGGGCACACTGAAGCTTTCTTT
CASSQAGGHTEAFF
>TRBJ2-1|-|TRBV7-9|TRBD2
TGTGCCAGCAGCTTAGCTTCGGGCGGGAGCTCCTACAATGAGCAGTTCTTC
CASSLASGGSSYNEQFF
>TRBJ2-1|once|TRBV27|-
TGTGCCAGCAGTCCACGTCCCCCGAGCTCCTACAATGAGCAGTTCTTC
CASSPRPPSSYNEQFF
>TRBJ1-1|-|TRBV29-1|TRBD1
TGCAGCGTTGAAGGGCCGGGACAGTCCAACACTGAAGCTTTCTTT
CSVEGPGQSNTEAFF
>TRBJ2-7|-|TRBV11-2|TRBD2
TGTGCCAGCAGCTTATTCAGCGGGAGCTCCTACGAGCAGTACTTC
CASSLFSGSSYEQYF
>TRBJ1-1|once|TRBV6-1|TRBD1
TGTGCCAGCAGTTCGGACCGGACAGGGAGATATGAAGCTTTCTTT
CASSSDRTGRYEAFF
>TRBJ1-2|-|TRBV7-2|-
TGTGCCAGCAGCTTAGTCGCGGACTATGGCTACACCTTC
CASSLVADYGYTF
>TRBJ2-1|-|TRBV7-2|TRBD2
TGTGCCAGCAGACTAGCGGGCGGGTACAATGAGCAGTTCTTC
CASRLAGGYNEQFF
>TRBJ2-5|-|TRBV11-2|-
TGTGCCAGCAGCTTAGTCGGTGCGGGGGAGACCCAGTACTTC
CASSLVGAGETQYF
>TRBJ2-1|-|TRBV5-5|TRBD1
TGTGCCTGGGGACAGGGGAGGTCGAATGAGCAGTTCTTC
CAWGQGRSNEQFF
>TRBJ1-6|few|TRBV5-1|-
TGCGCCAGCAGCTTGGACTTGATTTCACCCCTCCACTTT
CASSLDLISPLHF
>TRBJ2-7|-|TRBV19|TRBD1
TGTGCCAGTAGTATTTGGACAGGGGGGATGTACGAGCAGTACTTC
CASSIWTGGMYEQYF